This T cell receptor beta chain emerged from a study of T cell repertoires in cytomegalovirus infection. Study overall: CMV epitopes used comprised recently identified HLA-C-restricted ones and well-studied HLA-B-restricted ones. From public TCR beta signatures came an indication of both CMV infection and matching HLA type.

Study outcomes and limitations: Public TCR beta family frequency separated CMV-and-HLA carriers, including in an independent cohort. CMV-specific TCR beta clonotypes restricted by HLA-C were the ones dominating the ex vivo response.

TCRdb called the reads again in MiXCR, with one record for every CDR3 protein. The sample lists about 830,000 distinct CDR3 sequences; approximately 32% were seen once. With regard to this clonotype: Its antigen remains unknown.

Source: cultured CD8+ T cells from PBMCs, taken from culture after CMV antigen stimulation. This sequence was found in a human donor in good health (CMV status not recorded). Some clones in this sample may be carry-over from other donors' samples.

CDR3 in amino acids: CASHRTGTNQPQHF. CDR3 nucleotide sequence: TGTGCCAGCCACCGGACTGGCACGAATCAGCCCCAGCATTTT. The chain carries TRBV19 and TRBJ1-5; no definite D call. V was trimmed by 9 bases and J by 4 bases, leaving 16 bases between them. Germline V lookup: CDR1 LNHDA, CDR2 SQIVND (reference sequence). This CDR3 is 14 amino acids long.